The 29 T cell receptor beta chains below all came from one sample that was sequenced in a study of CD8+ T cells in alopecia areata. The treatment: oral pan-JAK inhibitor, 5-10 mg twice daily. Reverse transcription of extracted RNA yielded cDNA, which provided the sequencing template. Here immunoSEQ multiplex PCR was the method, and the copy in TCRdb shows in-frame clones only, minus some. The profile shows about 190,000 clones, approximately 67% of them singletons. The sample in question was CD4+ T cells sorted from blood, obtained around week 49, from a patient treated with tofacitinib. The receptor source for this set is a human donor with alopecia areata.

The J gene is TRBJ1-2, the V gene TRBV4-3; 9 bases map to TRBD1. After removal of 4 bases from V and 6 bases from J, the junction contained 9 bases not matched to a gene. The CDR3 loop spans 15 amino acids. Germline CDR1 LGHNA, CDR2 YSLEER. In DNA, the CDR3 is TGCGCCAGCAGCCCGAGGACAGGGGATATTCATGGCTACACCTTC. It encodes CASSPRTGDIHGYTF.

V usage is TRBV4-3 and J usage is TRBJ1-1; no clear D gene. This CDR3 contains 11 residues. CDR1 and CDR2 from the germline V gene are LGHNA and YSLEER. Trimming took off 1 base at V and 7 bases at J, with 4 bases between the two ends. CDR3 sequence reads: CASSQAGEAFF. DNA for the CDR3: TGCGCCAGCAGCCAAGCCGGTGAAGCTTTCTTT.

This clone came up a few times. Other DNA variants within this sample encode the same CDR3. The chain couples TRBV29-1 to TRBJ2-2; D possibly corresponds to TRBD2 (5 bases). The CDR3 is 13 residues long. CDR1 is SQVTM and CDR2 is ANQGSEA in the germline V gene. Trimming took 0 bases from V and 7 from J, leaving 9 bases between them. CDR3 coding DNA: TGCAGCGTTGAAGAATCTCGGGGCGGGGAGCTGTTTTTT. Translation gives CSVEESRGGELFF.

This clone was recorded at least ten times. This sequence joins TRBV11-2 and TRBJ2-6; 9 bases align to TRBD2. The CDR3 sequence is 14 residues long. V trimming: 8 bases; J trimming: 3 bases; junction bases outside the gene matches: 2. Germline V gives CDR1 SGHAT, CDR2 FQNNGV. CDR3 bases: TGTGCCAGCGGGACTAGCATTGGGGCCAACGTCCTGACTTTC. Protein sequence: CASGTSIGANVLTF. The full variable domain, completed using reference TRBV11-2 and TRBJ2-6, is EAGVAQSPRYKIIEKRQSVAFWCNPISGHATLYWYQQILGQGPKLLIQFQNNGVVDDSQLPKDRFSAERLKGVDSTLKIQPAKLEDSAVYLCASGTSIGANVLTFGAGSRLTVL.

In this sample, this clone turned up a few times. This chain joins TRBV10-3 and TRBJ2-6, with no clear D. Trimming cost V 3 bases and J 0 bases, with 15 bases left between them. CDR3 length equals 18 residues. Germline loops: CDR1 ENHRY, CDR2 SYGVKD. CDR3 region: CAISDPGRINSGANVLTF. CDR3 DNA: TGTGCCATCAGTGACCCTGGACGGATTAACTCTGGGGCCAACGTCCTGACTTTC.

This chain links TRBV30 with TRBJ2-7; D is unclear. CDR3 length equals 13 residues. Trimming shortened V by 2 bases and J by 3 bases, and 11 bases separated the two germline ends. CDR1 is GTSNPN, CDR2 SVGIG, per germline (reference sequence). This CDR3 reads CAWSSRNLYEQYF. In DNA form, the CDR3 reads TGTGCCTGGAGTTCCAGGAACCTCTACGAGCAGTACTTC.

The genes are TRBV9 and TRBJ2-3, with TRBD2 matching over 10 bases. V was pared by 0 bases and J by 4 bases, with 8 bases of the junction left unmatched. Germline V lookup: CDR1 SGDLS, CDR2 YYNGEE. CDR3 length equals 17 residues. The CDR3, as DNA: TGTGCCAGCAGCGTAGATGGTAGCGGGGGGCCAGCAGATACGCAGTATTTT. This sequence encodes CASSVDGSGGPADTQYF.

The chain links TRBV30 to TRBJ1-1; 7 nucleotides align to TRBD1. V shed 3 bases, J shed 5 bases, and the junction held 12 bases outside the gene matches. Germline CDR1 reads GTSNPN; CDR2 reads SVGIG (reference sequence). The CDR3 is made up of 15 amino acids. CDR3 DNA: TGTGCCTGGAGCCACAGGGGCCCCATGGAGACTGAAGCTTTCTTT. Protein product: CAWSHRGPMETEAFF.

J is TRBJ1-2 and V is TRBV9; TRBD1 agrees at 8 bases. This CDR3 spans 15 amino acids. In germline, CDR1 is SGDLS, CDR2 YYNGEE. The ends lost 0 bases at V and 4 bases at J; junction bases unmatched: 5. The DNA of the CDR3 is TGTGCCAGCAGCGTAGAGGGACAGGCGGGCTATGGCTACACCTTC. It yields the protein CASSVEGQAGYGYTF. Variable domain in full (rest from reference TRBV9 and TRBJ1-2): DSGVTQTPKHLITATGQRVTLRCSPRSGDLSVYWYQQSLDQGLQFLIQYYNGEERAKGNILERFSAQQFPDLHSELNLSSLELGDSALYFCASSVEGQAGYGYTFGSGTRLTVV.

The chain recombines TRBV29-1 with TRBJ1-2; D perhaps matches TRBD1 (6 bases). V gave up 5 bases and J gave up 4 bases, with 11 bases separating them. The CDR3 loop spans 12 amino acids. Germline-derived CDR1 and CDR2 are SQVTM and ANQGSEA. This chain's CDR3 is CSVTVGAYGYTF. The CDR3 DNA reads TGCAGCGTTACCGTGGGGGCCTATGGCTACACCTTC.

As DNA, the CDR3 is TGTGCCATCAGTGAGTCGATCGGCGGGGGTGAGACCCAGTACTTC. This sequence encodes CAISESIGGGETQYF. The genes are TRBV10-3 and TRBJ2-5, with 7 positions matching TRBD2. From germline, CDR1 is ENHRY and CDR2 SYGVKD. V was clipped by 0 bases and J by 5 bases; unmatched bases: 6. The CDR3 spans 15 residues.

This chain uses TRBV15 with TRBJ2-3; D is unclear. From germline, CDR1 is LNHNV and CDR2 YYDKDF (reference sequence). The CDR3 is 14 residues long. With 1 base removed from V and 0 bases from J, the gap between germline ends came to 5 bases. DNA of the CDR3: TGTGCCACCAGCAGAGTCGGAAGCACAGATACGCAGTATTTT. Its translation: CATSRVGSTDTQYF. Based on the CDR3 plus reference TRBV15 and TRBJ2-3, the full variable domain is DAMVIQNPRYQVTQFGKPVTLSCSQTLNHNVMYWYQQKSSQAPKLLFHYYDKDFNNEADTPDNFQSRRPNTSFCFLDIRSPGLGDTAMYLCATSRVGSTDTQYFGPGTRLTVL.

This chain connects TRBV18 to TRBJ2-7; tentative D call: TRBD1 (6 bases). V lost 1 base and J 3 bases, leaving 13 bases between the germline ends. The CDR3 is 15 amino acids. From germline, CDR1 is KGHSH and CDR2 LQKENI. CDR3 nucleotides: TGTGCCAGCTCACCACGGAGCAGGGGCCTCTACGAGCAGTACTTC. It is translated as CASSPRSRGLYEQYF.

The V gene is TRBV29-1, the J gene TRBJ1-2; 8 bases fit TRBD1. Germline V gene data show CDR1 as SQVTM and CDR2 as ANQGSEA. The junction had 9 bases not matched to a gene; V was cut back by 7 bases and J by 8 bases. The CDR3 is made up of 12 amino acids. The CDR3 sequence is CSAETTGVGYTF. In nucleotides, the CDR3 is TGCAGCGCCGAAACGACAGGGGTCGGCTACACCTTC. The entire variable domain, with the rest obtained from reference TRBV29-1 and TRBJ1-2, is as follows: SAVISQKPSRDICQRGTSLTIQCQVDSQVTMMFWYRQQPGQSLTLIATANQGSEATYESGFVIDKFPISRPNLTFSTLTVSNMSPEDSSIYLCSAETTGVGYTFGSGTRLTVV.

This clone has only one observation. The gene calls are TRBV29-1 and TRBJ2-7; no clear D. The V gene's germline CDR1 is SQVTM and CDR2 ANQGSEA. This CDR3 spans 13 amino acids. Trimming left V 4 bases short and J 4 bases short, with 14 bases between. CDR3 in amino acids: CSVVAVGLYEQYF. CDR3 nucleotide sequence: TGCAGCGTTGTAGCAGTAGGATTATACGAGCAGTACTTC.

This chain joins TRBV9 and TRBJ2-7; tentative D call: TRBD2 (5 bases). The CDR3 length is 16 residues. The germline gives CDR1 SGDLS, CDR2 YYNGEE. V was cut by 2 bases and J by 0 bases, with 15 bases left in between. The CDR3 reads CASSVDLSRASYEQYF. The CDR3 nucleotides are TGTGCCAGCAGCGTGGACTTATCGAGAGCCTCCTACGAGCAGTACTTC.

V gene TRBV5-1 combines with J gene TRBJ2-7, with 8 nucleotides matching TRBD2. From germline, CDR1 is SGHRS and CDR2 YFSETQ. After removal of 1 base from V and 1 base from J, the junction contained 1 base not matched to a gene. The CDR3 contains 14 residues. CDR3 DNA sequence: TGCGCCAGCAGCTTGTCGGGGGGGTCCTACGAGCAGTACTTC. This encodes CASSLSGGSYEQYF. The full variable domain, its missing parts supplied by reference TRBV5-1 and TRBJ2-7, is KAGVTQTPRYLIKTRGQQVTLSCSPISGHRSVSWYQQTPGQGLQFLFEYFSETQRNKGNFPGRFSGRQFSNSRSEMNVSTLELGDSALYLCASSLSGGSYEQYFGPGTRLTVT.

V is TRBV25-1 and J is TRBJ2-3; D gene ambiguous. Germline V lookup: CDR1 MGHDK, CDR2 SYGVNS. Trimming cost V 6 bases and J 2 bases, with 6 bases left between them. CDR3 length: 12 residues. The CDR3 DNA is TGTGCCAGCAGGACCGTCACAGATACGCAGTATTTT. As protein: CASRTVTDTQYF.

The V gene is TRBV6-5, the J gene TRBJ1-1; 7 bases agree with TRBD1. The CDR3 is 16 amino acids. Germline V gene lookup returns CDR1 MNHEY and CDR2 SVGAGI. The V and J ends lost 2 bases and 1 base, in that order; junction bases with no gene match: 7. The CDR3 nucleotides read TGTGCCAGCAGTTACCCCGGGACAGCCTCGAACACTGAAGCTTTCTTT. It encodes CASSYPGTASNTEAFF.

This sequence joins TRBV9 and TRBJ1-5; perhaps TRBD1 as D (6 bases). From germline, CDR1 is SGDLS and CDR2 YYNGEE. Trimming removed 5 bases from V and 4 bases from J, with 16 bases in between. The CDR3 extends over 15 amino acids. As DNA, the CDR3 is TGTGCCAGCAGTCTTGGGGGCTACTTGAATCAGCCCCAGCATTTT. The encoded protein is CASSLGGYLNQPQHF.

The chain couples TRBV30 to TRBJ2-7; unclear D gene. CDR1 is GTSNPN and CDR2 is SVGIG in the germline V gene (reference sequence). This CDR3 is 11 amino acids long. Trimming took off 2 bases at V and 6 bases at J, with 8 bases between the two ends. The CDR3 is CAWSRPTEQYF. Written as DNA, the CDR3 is TGTGCCTGGAGTAGGCCCACCGAGCAGTACTTC.

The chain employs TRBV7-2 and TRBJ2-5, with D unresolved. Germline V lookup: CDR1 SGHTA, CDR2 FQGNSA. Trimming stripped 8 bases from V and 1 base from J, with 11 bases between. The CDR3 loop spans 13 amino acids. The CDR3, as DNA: TGTGCCAGCCGCGAGGCTCTCCAAGAGACCCAGTACTTC. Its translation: CASREALQETQYF.

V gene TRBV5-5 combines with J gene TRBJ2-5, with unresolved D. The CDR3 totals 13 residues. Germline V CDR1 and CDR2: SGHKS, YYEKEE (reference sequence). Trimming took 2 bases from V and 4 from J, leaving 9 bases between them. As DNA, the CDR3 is TGTGCCAGCAGCTTCAGCGTTAGAGAGACCCAGTACTTC. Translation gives CASSFSVRETQYF.

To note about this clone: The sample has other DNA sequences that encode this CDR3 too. CDR3 amino acids: CAWRTGNTEAFF. Written as DNA, the CDR3 is TGTGCCTGGAGGACGGGGAACACTGAAGCTTTCTTT. The V and J genes are TRBV30 and TRBJ1-1; D gene uncertain. V shed 3 bases and J shed 1 base, with 6 bases lying between them. This CDR3 region has 12 residues. CDR1 is GTSNPN, CDR2 SVGIG, per germline (reference sequence).

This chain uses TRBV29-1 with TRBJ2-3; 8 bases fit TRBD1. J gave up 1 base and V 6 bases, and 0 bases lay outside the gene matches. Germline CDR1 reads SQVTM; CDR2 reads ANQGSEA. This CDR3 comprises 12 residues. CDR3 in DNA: TGCAGCGTGACAGGGGGCACAGATACGCAGTATTTT. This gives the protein CSVTGGTDTQYF.

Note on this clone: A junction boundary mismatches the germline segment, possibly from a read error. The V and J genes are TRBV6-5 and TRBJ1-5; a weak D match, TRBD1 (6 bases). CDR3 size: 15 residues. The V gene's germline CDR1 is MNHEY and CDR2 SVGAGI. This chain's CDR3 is CACSTPGHANQPQHF. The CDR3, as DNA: TGTGCCTGCAGTACTCCGGGACACGCGAATCAGCCCCAGCATTTT.

The CDR3 region is CASRDRGKAGANVLTF. The DNA for the CDR3 is TGTGCCAGCAGGGACAGGGGGAAAGCTGGGGCCAACGTCCTGACTTTC. The chain employs TRBV25-1 and TRBJ2-6; 10 bases are shared with TRBD1. The CDR3 spans 16 residues. V lost 6 bases and J lost 2; bases outside the gene matches: 4. Germline lookup yields CDR1 MGHDK and CDR2 SYGVNS.

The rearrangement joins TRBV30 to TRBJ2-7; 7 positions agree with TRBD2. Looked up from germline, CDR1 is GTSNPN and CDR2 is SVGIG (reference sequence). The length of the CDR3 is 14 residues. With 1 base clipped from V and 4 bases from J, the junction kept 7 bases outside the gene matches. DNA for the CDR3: TGTGCCTGGAGTGGAGCGGGGAGCCTATACGAGCAGTACTTC. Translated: CAWSGAGSLYEQYF.

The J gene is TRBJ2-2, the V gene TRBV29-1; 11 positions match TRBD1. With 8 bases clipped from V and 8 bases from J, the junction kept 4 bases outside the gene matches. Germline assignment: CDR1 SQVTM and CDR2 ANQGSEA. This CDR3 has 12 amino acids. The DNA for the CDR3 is TGCAGCACCGGACAGGGGGCTGGGGAGCTGTTTTTT. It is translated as CSTGQGAGELFF.